One T cell receptor (beta chain) is described in this entry. This sample stems from a study of OX40 agonist ivuxolimab in advanced cancers. With V trimmed by 6 bases and J by 5 bases, 13 bases remained unmatched. The CDR3 runs 15 residues. Germline V gene lookup returns CDR1 SGHTA and CDR2 FQGNSA. TCRdb's copy holds only in-frame clones and misses some; the assay was immunoSEQ multiplex PCR. This sample carries 65,000 to 85,000 clones, about 87% of them seen once, and the ten largest clones take 3.5% to 5%. This clonotype was obtained from an adult with an advanced solid tumor such as melanoma, head and neck, liver or kidney cancer. The source material was CD4+ or CD8+ T cells sorted from blood, sampled in a trial of the OX40 agonist ivuxolimab. The chain has TRBV7-2 and TRBJ2-7; 7 bases agree with TRBD1. CDR3 protein: CASSMMAGGADEQYF. CDR3 nucleotides: TGTGCCAGCAGTATGATGGCAGGGGGAGCCGACGAGCAGTACTTC.